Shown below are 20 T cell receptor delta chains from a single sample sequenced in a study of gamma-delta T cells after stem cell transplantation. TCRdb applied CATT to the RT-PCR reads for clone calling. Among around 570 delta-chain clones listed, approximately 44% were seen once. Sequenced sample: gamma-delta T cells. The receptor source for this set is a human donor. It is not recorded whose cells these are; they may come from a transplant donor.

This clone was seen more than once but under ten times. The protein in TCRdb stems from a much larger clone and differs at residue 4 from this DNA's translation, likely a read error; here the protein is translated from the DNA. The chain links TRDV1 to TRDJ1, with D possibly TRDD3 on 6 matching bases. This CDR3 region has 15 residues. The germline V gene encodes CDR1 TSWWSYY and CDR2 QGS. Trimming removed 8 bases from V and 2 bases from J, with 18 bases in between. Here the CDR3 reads CALKCCLGITDKLIF. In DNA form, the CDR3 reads TGTGCTCTTAAGTGTTGCCTGGGGATTACCGATAAACTCATCTTT.

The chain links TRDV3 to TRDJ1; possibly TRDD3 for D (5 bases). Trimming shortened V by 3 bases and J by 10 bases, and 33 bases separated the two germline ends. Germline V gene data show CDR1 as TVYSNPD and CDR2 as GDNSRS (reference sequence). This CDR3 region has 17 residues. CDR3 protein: CAFPGLGGREDEDLLIF. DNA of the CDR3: TGTGCCTTCCCAGGCCTGGGTGGACGTGAGGACGAAGACTTACTCATCTTT.

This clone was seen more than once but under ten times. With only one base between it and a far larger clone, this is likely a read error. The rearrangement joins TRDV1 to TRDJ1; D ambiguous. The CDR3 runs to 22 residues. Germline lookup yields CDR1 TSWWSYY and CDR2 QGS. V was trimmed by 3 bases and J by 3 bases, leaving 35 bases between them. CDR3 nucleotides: TGTGCTCTTGGGGACTTACGGCTGGTTTGGTTTGACACTCCCGACTACCCCGATAAACTCATCTTT. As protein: CALGDLRLVWFDTPDYPDKLIF.

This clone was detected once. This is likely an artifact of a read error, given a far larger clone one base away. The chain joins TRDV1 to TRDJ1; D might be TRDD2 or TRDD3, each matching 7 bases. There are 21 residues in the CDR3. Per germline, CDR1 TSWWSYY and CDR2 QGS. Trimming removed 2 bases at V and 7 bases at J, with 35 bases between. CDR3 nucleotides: TGTGCTCTTGGGGAAACCTCCTTCCTGCTGACTTACTGGGGCCCTCCGGGTAAACTCATCTTT. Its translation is CALGETSFLLTYWGPPGKLIF.

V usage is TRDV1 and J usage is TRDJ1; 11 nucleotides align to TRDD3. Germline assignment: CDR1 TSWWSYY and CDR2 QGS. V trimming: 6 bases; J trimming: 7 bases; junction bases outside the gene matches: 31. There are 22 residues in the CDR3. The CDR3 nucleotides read TGTGCTCTTGGCCAACAGATTGGAATCCTAAAATCGTACTGGGGGATATCGGGTAAACTCATCTTT. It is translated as CALGQQIGILKSYWGISGKLIF.

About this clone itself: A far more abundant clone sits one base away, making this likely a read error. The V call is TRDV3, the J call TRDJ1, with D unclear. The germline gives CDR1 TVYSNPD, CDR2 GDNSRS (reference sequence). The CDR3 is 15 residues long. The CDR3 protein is CAFETPISHADKLTF. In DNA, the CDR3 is TGTGCCTTTGAGACCCCTATATCCCACGCCGATAAACTCACCTTT.

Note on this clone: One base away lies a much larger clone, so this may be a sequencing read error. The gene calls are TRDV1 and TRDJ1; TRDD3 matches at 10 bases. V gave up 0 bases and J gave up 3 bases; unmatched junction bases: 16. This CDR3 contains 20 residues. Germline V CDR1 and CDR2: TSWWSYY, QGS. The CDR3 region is CALGELVGWGIHRTSDKLIF. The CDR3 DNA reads TGTGCTCTTGGGGAACTTGTGGGGTGGGGGATACATCGGACGTCCGATAAACTCATCTTT.

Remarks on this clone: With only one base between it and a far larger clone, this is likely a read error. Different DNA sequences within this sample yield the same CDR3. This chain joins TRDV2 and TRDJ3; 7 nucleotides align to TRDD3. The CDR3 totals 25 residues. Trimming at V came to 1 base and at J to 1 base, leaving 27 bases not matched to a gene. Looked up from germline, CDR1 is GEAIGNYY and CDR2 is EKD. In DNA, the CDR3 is TGTGCCTGTGACACTGTGAGTGGATGGGGGACCCCGCTTCGTTTATCGTCCTGGGACACCCGACAGATGTTTTTC. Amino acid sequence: CACDTVSGWGTPLRLSSWDTRQMFF.

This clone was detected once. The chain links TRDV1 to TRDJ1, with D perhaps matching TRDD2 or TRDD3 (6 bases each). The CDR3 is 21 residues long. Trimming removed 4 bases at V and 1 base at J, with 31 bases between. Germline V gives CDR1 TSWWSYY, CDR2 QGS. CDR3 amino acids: CALGVFSYAWGSDQATDKLIF. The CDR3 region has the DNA TGTGCTCTTGGGGTCTTCTCCTACGCCTGGGGATCCGATCAGGCCACCGATAAACTCATCTTT.

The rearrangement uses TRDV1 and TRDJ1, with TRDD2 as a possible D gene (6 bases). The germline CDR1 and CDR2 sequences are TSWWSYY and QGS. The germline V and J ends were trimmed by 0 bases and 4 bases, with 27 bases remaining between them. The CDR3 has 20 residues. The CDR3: CALGELSYPWVSWTCDKLIF. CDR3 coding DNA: TGTGCTCTTGGGGAACTATCCTACCCATGGGTGTCCTGGACCTGCGATAAACTCATCTTT.

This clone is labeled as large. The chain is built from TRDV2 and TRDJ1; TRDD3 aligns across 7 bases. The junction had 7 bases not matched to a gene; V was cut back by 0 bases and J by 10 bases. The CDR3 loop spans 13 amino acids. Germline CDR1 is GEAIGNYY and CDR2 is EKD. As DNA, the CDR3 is TGTGCCTGTGACACCGCTACTCCTGGGGGACTCATCTTT. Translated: CACDTATPGGLIF.

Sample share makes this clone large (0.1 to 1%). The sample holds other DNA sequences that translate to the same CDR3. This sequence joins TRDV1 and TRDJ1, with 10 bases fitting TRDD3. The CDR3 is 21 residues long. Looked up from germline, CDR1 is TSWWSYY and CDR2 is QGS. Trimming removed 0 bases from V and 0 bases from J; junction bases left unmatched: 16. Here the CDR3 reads CALGELVLSWGIKLYTDKLIF. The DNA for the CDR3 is TGTGCTCTTGGGGAACTAGTCCTCAGCTGGGGGATAAAGCTGTACACCGATAAACTCATCTTT.

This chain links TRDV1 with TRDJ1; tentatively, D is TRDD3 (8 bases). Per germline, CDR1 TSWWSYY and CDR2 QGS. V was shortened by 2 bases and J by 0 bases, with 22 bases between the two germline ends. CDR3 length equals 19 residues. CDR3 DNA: TGTGCTCTTGGGGAAGTTTTCCTACTGGGGGTCCTCCACACCGATAAACTCATCTTT. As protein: CALGEVFLLGVLHTDKLIF.

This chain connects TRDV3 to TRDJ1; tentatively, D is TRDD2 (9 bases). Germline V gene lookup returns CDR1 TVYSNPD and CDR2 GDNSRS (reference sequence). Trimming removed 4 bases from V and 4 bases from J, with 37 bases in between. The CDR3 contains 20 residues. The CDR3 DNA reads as TGTGCCTGCCCTGGCCTTCCTACGCTACTGGGGGGCAGATTGGGCGATAAACTCATCTTT. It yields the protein CACPGLPTLLGGRLGDKLIF.

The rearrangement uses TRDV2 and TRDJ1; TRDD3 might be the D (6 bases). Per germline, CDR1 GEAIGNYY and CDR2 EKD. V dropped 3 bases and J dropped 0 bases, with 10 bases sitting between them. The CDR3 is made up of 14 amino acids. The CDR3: CACDLMGDTDKLIF. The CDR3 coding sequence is TGTGCCTGTGACTTGATGGGGGACACCGATAAACTCATCTTT.

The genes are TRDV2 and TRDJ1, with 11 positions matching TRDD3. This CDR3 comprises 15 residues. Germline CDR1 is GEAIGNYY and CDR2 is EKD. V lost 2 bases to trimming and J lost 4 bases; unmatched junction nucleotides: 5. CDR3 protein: CACDRGWGIRDKLIF. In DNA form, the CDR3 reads TGTGCCTGTGACAGAGGGTGGGGGATACGCGATAAACTCATCTTT.

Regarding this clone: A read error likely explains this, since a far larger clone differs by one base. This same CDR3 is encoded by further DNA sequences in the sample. The CDR3 sequence is CALGEASFLLTYRGPPGKLIF. The CDR3 nucleotides are TGTGCTCTTGGGGAAGCCTCCTTCCTGCTGACTTACAGGGGCCCTCCGGGTAAACTCATCTTT. The gene calls are TRDV1 and TRDJ1, with 7 bases aligning to TRDD2. Germline V gene sequence: CDR1 TSWWSYY, CDR2 QGS. There are 21 residues in the CDR3. Germline trimming cut 2 bases from V and 7 bases from J; bases unmatched to any gene: 28.

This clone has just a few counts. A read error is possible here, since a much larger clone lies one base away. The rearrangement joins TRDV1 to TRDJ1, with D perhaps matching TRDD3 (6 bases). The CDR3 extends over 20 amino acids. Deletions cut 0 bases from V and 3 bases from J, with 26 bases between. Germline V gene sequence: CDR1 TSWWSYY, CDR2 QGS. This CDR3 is CALGELWTLFLSGVSDKLIF. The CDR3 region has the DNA TGTGCTCTTGGGGAACTGTGGACCCTTTTTTTGTCTGGGGTCTCCGATAAACTCATCTTT.

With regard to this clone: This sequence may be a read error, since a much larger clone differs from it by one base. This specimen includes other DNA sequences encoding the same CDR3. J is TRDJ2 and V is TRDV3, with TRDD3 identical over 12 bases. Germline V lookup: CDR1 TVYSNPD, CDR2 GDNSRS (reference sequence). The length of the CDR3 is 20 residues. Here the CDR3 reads CAFGGLGYWGILALTAQLFF. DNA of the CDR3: TGTGCCTTTGGGGGTTTAGGTTACTGGGGGATACTAGCTTTGACAGCGCAACTCTTCTTT.

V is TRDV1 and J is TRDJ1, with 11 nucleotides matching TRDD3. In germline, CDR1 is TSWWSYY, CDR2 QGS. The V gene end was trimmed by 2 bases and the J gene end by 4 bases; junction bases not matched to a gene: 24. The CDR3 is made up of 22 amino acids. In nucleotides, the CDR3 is TGTGCTCTTGGGGAAGACATATTCCTCTATTGGGGGATACGGATCTGGAGCGATAAACTCATCTTT. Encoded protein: CALGEDIFLYWGIRIWSDKLIF.